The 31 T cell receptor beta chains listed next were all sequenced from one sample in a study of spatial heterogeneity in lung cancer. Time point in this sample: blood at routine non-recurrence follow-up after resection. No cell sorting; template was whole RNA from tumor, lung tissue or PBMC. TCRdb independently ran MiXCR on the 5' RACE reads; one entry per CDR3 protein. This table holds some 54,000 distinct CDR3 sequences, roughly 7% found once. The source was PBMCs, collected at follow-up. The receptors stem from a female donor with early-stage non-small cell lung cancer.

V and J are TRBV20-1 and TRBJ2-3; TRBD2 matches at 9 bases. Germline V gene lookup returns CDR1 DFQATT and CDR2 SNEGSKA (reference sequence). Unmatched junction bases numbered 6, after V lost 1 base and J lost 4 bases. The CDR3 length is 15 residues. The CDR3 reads CSARVFSGGPDTQYF. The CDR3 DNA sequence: TGCAGTGCTAGAGTGTTTAGCGGGGGCCCAGATACGCAGTATTTT.

This CDR3 is CASSLLFDEQFF. The CDR3 DNA follows: TGTGCCAGCAGCTTACTCTTCGATGAGCAGTTCTTC. The J gene is TRBJ2-1, the V gene TRBV7-9; D unresolved. The V gene's germline CDR1 is SEHNR and CDR2 FQNEAQ (reference sequence). V lost 2 bases and J 8 bases, leaving 7 bases between the germline ends. The CDR3 sequence is 12 residues long.

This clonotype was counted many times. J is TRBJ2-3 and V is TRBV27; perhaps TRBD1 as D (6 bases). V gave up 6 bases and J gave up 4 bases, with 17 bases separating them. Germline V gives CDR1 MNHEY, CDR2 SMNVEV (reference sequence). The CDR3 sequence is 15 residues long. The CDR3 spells CASSHHGDIPDTQYF. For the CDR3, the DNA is TGTGCCAGCAGCCATCACGGGGACATCCCAGATACGCAGTATTTT.

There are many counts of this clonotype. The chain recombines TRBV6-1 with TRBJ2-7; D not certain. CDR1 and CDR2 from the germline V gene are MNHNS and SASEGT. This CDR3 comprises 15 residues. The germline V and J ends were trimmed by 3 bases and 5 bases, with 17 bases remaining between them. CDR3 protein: CASSEAPYGTNEQYF. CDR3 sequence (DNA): TGTGCCAGCAGTGAGGCCCCCTATGGTACGAACGAGCAGTACTTC.

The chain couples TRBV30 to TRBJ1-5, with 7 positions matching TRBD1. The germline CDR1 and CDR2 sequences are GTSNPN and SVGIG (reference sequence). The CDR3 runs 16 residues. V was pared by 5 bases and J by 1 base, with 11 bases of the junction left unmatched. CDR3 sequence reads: CAWATGLFSSNQPQHF. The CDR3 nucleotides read TGTGCCTGGGCGACAGGGTTGTTTTCGAGCAATCAGCCCCAGCATTTT.

The CDR3 nucleotides read TGCAGCGCCCTATTCCGGGACAGGGGGCGATACGAGCAGTACTTC. Translated, it gives CSALFRDRGRYEQYF. This chain links TRBV29-1 with TRBJ2-7; 12 bases are a match to TRBD1. The CDR3 runs to 15 residues. From germline, CDR1 is SQVTM and CDR2 ANQGSEA. V shed 7 bases, J shed 4 bases, and the junction held 11 bases outside the gene matches.

In DNA form, the CDR3 reads TGTGCCAGTAGTATCAAAGTGGTGGATACGCAGTATTTT. Protein sequence: CASSIKVVDTQYF. V and J are TRBV19 and TRBJ2-3; no clear D. CDR3 length: 13 residues. Germline CDR1 reads LNHDA; CDR2 reads SQIVND (reference sequence). Trimming cost V 3 bases and J 6 bases, with 10 bases left between them.

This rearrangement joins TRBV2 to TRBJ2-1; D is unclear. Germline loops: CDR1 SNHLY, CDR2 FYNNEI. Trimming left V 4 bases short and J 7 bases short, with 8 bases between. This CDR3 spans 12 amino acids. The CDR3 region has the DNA TGTGCCAGCAGTGCGTCTACGAATGAGCAGTTCTTC. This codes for CASSASTNEQFF.

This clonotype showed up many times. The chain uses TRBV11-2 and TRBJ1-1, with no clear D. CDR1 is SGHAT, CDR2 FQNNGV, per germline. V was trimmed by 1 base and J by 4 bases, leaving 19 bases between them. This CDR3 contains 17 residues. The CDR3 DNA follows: TGTGCCAGCAGCTTAGCCCCGAGACGCGGTGGTGCCACTGAAGCTTTCTTT. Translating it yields CASSLAPRRGGATEAFF. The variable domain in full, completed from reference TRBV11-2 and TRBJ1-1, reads EAGVAQSPRYKIIEKRQSVAFWCNPISGHATLYWYQQILGQGPKLLIQFQNNGVVDDSQLPKDRFSAERLKGVDSTLKIQPAKLEDSAVYLCASSLAPRRGGATEAFFGQGTRLTVV.

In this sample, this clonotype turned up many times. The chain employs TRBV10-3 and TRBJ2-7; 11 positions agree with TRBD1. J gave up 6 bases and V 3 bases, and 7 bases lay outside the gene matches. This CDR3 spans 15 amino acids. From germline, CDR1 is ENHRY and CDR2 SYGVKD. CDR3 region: CAISESGTGGGEQYF. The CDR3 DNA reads TGTGCCATCAGTGAATCCGGGACAGGGGGTGGCGAGCAGTACTTC.

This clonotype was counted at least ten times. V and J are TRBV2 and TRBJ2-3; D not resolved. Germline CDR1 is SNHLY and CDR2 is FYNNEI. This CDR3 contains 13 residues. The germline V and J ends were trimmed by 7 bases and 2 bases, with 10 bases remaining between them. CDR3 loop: CASTPENTDTQYF. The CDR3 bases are TGTGCCAGCACCCCCGAAAACACAGATACGCAGTATTTT.

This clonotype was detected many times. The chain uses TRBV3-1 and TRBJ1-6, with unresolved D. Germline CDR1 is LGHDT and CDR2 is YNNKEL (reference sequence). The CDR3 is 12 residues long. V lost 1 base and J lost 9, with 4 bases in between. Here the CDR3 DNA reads TGTGCCAGCAGCCAAGTTCTTTCACCCCTCCACTTT. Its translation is CASSQVLSPLHF.

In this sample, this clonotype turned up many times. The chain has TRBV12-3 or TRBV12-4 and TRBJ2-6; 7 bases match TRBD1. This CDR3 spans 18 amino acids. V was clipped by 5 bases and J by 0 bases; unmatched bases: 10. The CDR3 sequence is CASSHFGTDHSGANVLTF. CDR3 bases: TGTGCCAGCAGTCACTTTGGGACAGATCACTCTGGGGCCAACGTCCTGACTTTC.

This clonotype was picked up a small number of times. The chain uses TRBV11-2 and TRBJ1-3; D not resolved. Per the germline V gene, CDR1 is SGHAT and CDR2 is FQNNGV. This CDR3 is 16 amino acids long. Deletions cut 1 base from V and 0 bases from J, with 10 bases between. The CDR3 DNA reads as TGTGCCAGCAGCTTAGGAACGCCTAGCTCTGGAAACACCATATATTTT. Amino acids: CASSLGTPSSGNTIYF.

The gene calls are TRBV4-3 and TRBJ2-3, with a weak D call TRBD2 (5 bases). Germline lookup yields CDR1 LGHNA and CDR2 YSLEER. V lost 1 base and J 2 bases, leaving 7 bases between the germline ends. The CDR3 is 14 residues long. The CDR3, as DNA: TGCGCCAGCAGCCAAGGACTACCCACAGATACGCAGTATTTT. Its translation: CASSQGLPTDTQYF.

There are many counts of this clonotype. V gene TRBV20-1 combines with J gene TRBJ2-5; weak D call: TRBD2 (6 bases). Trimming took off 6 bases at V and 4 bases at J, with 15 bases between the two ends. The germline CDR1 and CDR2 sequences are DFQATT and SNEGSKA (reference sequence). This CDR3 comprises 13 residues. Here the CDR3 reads CSAPRGAPETQYF. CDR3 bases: TGCAGTGCCCCGCGCGGGGCCCCAGAGACCCAGTACTTC.

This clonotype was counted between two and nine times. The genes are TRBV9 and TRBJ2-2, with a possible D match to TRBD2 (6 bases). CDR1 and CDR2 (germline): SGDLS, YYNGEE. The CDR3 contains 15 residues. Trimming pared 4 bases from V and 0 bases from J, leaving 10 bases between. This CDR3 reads CASSYRGTNTGELFF. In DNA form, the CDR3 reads TGTGCCAGCAGCTACCGGGGGACGAACACCGGGGAGCTGTTTTTT.

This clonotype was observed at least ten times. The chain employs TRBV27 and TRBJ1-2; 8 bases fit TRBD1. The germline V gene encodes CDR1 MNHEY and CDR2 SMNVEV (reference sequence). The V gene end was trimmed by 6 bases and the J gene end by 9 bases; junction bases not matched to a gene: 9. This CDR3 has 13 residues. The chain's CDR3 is CASRRDRFGSYTF. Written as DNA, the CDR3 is TGTGCCAGCAGGCGGGACAGGTTTGGGAGCTACACCTTC.

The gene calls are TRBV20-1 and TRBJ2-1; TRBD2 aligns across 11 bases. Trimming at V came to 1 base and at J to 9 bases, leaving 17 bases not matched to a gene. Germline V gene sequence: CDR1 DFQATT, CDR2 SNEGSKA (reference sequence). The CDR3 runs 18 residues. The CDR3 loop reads CSARVEAGLAARRGEQFF. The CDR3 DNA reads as TGCAGTGCTAGAGTGGAGGCGGGACTAGCGGCCCGACGGGGTGAGCAGTTCTTC.

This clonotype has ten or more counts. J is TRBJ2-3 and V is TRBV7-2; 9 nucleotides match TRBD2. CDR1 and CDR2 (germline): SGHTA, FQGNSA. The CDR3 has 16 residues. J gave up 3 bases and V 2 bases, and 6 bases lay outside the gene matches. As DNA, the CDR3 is TGTGCCAGCAGCTTAATTGCGGGGGGGCCGACAGATACGCAGTATTTT. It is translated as CASSLIAGGPTDTQYF.

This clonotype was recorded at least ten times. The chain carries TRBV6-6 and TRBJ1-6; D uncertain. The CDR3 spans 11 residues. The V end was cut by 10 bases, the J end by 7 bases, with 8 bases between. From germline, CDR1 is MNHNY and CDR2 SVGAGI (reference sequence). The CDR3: CATTGNSPLHF. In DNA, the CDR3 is TGTGCCACCACCGGGAATTCACCCCTCCACTTT.

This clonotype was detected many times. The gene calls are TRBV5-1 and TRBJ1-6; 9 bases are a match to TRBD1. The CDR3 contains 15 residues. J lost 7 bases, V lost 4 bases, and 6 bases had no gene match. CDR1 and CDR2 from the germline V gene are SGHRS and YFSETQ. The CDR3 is CASSPRTGANSPLHF. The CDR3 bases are TGCGCCAGCAGCCCGAGGACAGGGGCCAATTCACCCCTCCACTTT.

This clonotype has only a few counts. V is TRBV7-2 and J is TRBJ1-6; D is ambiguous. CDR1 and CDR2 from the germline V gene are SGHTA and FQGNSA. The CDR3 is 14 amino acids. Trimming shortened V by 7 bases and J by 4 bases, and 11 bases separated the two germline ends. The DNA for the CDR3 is TGTGCCAGCACCAGTTTGCGGTATAATTCACCCCTCCACTTT. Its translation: CASTSLRYNSPLHF.

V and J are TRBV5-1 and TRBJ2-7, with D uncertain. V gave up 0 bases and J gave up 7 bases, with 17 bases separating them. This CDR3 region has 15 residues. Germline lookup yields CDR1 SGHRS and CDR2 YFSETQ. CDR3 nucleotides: TGCGCCAGCAGCTTGGATGTGGACCCACTTTGGGAGCAGTACTTC. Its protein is CASSLDVDPLWEQYF.

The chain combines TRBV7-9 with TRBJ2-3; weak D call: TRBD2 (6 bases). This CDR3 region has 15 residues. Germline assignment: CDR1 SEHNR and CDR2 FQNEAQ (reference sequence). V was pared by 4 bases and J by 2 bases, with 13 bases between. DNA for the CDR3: TGTGCCAGCAGCTCGCAGCGGGCTTTCACAGATACGCAGTATTTT. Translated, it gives CASSSQRAFTDTQYF.

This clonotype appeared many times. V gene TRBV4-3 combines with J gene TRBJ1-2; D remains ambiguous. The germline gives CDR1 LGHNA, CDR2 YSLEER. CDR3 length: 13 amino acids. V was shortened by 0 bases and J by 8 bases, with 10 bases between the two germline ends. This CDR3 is CASSQDFVKGYTF. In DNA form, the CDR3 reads TGCGCCAGCAGCCAAGATTTCGTGAAAGGCTACACCTTC.

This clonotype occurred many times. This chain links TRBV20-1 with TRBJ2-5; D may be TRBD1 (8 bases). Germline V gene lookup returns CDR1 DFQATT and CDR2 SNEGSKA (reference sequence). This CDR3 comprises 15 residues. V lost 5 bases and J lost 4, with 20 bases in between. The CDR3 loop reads CSARRYRGGRETQYF. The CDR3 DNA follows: TGCAGTGCTCGGCGCTACAGGGGGGGAAGAGAGACCCAGTACTTC.

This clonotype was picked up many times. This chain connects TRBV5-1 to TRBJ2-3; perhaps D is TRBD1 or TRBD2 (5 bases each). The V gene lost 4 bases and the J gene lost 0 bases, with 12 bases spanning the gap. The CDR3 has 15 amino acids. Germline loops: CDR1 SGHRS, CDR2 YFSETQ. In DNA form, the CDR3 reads TGCGCCAGCAGCCCGGGGACGGTGAGCACAGATACGCAGTATTTT. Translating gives CASSPGTVSTDTQYF.

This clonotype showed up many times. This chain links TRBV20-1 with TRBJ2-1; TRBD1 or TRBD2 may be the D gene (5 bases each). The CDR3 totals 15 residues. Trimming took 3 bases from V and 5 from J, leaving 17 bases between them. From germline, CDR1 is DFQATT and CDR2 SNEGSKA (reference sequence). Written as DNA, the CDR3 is TGCAGTGCTAGTAGGTCAGCGCTGGGGGACAATGAGCAGTTCTTC. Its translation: CSASRSALGDNEQFF.

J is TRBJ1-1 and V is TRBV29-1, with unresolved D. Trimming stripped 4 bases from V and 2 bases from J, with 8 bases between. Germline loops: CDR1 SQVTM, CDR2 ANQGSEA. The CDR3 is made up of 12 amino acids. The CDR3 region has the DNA TGCAGCGTTGTTCGTATAAACACTGAAGCTTTCTTT. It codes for CSVVRINTEAFF. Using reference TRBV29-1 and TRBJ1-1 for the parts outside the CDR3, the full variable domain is SAVISQKPSRDICQRGTSLTIQCQVDSQVTMMFWYRQQPGQSLTLIATANQGSEATYESGFVIDKFPISRPNLTFSTLTVSNMSPEDSSIYLCSVVRINTEAFFGQGTRLTVV.

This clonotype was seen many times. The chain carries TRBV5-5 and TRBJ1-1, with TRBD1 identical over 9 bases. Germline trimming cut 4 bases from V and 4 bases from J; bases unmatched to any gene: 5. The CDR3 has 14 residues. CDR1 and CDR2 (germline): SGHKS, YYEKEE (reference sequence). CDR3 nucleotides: TGTGCCAGCAGCACCCGACAGGGGGGCACTGAAGCTTTCTTT. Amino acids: CASSTRQGGTEAFF.